A selection of T cell receptor beta chains follows, all from one sample in a study of blood T cell repertoires in COVID-19. Clones were read by immunoSEQ multiplex PCR, and TCRdb kept only the in-frame ones, dropping some. Among hundreds of thousands of clones listed, 75% to 90% were seen once. The source material was peripheral blood. The receptors stem from a man aged 18 to 30 with active or convalescent COVID-19. Both conserved end residues are part of each CDR3. The D gene is left open where the match is weak. Clone sizes are given selectively: once, few, many, or a class where the clone is expanded.

CDR3aa | CDR3nt | v_gene | d_gene | j_gene | abundance | len
CASSQSVTETTNYGYTF | TGCGCCAGCAGCCAATCCGTGACAGAAACAACTAACTATGGCTACACCTTC | TRBV4-3 | NA | TRBJ1-2 | NA | 17
CASSTRNRAGDVSDF | TGTGCCAGCAGCACAAGAAACCGAGCAGGTGATGTCTCGGACTTC | TRBV7-2 | NA | TRBJ2-7 | NA | 15
CASSKTVRLAGNTPDTQYF | TGTGCCAGCAGCAAAACAGTAAGGCTAGCGGGAAATACCCCAGATACGCAGTATTTT | TRBV21-1 | NA | TRBJ2-3 | NA | 19
CAISESWTGEFQPQHF | TGTGCCATCAGTGAGTCGTGGACAGGGGAATTCCAGCCCCAGCATTTT | TRBV10-3 | TRBD1 | TRBJ1-5 | once | 16
CASSIGGTGRRSEAFF | TGTGCCAGCAGTATCGGAGGGACAGGGAGGCGAAGTGAAGCTTTCTTT | TRBV7-2 | TRBD1 | TRBJ1-1 | NA | 16
CASSSRLATDTQYF | TGCGCCAGCAGCTCTAGACTAGCAACAGATACGCAGTATTTT | TRBV5-1 | TRBD2 | TRBJ2-3 | NA | 14
CASQGTGSTEAFF | TGTGCCAGCCAGGGGACAGGTTCCACTGAAGCTTTCTTT | TRBV28 | TRBD1 | TRBJ1-1 | NA | 13
CASSLVRSGGPAGLFF | TGTGCCAGCAGCTTAGTCCGTTCAGGGGGCCCCGCTGGGCTGTTTTTT | TRBV11-2 | TRBD1 | TRBJ1-4 | NA | 16
CAARGRDEKLFF | TGTGCCGCGAGGGGGCGGGATGAAAAACTGTTTTTT | TRBV6-5 | TRBD1 | TRBJ1-4 | NA | 12
CASSPLSGGPPYEQYF | TGTGCCAGCAGCCCCCTCAGCGGGGGGCCCCCCTACGAGCAGTACTTC | TRBV3-1/TRBV3-2 | TRBD2 | TRBJ2-7 | NA | 16
CASSPISGGRWGQETQYF | TGTGCCAGCAGCCCTATTAGCGGGGGGCGATGGGGACAAGAGACCCAGTACTTC | TRBV7-2 | TRBD2 | TRBJ2-5 | NA | 18
CASSLGGSGNTIYF | TGTGCCAGCAGCTTAGGAGGCTCTGGAAACACCATATATTTT | TRBV11-2 | NA | TRBJ1-3 | once | 14
CASSGSRGTEAFF | TGTGCCAGCAGCGGGTCCCGAGGCACTGAAGCTTTCTTT | TRBV27 | NA | TRBJ1-1 | NA | 13
CASSQGGGYYGYTF | TGTGCCAGCAGCCAGGGCGGGGGATACTATGGCTACACCTTC | TRBV7-2 | NA | TRBJ1-2 | NA | 14
CATSRPSGGESDTQYF | TGTGCCACCAGCCGCCCTAGCGGGGGGGAGTCGGATACGCAGTATTTT | TRBV19 | TRBD2 | TRBJ2-3 | NA | 16
CASSPVRWQGATGELFF | TGTGCCAGCAGCCCAGTCCGGTGGCAGGGGGCGACCGGGGAGCTGTTTTTT | TRBV7-9 | TRBD1 | TRBJ2-2 | NA | 17
CASSPRAGTEAFF | TGTGCCAGCTCACCCCGCGCGGGCACTGAAGCTTTCTTT | TRBV18 | NA | TRBJ1-1 | once | 13
CASSFGQENTEAFF | TGTGCCAGCAGCTTTGGACAGGAGAACACTGAAGCTTTCTTT | TRBV5-5 | TRBD1 | TRBJ1-1 | NA | 14
CAISPTGTSTDTQYF | TGTGCCATCAGTCCTACGGGAACTAGCACAGATACGCAGTATTTT | TRBV10-3 | NA | TRBJ2-3 | NA | 15
CASSEVVLETQYF | TGCGCCAGCAGTGAAGTAGTCCTAGAGACCCAGTACTTC | TRBV10-2 | NA | TRBJ2-5 | NA | 13
CASSDRGLGSYEQYF | TGTGCCAGCAGTGACAGGGGGCTTGGATCCTACGAGCAGTACTTC | TRBV6-1 | TRBD1 | TRBJ2-7 | NA | 15
CASSPPGTVYNEQFF | TGTGCCAGCTCACCACCGGGGACAGTCTACAATGAGCAGTTCTTC | TRBV18 | TRBD1 | TRBJ2-1 | NA | 15
CASSLPQDGAGELFF | TGTGCCAGCAGTTTACCTCAGGACGGGGCCGGGGAGCTGTTTTTT | TRBV27 | NA | TRBJ2-2 | NA | 15
CASSLRGFNSPLHF | TGTGCCAGCAGTCTACGAGGGTTTAATTCACCCCTCCACTTT | TRBV27 | NA | TRBJ1-6 | NA | 14
CASSLSGQVNQPQHF | TGCGCCAGCAGCCTTTCCGGACAGGTCAATCAGCCCCAGCATTTT | TRBV4-1 | TRBD1 | TRBJ1-5 | NA | 15
CASSLNPHHQPQHF | TGTGCCAGCAGCTTAAATCCCCATCATCAGCCCCAGCATTTT | TRBV11-2 | NA | TRBJ1-5 | NA | 14
CASSSNSGQQETQYF | TGTGCCAGCAGCTCAAATTCGGGACAGCAAGAGACCCAGTACTTC | TRBV7-9 | TRBD1 | TRBJ2-5 | NA | 15
CASSPQGQGAGNTIYF | TGTGCCAGCTCACCACAGGGACAGGGGGCTGGAAACACCATATATTTT | TRBV18 | TRBD1 | TRBJ1-3 | once | 16
CASSYTDTQPQHF | TGTGCCAGCAGTTACACAGATACTCAGCCCCAGCATTTT | TRBV6-2/TRBV6-3 | NA | TRBJ1-5 | NA | 13
CASSYGGNTIYF | TGTGCCAGCAGCTACGGTGGAAACACCATATATTTT | TRBV13 | NA | TRBJ1-3 | NA | 12
CASRSPALRAGGGNEQFF | TGTGCCAGCAGGTCCCCGGCCCTTAGAGCGGGAGGGGGAAATGAGCAGTTCTTC | TRBV7-9 | TRBD2 | TRBJ2-1 | NA | 18
CASSPPRTGRDTQYF | TGTGCCAGCTCACCACCGAGGACAGGGCGTGATACGCAGTATTTT | TRBV18 | TRBD1 | TRBJ2-3 | NA | 15
CASSPGRGTGELFF | TGTGCCAGCAGCCCTGGACGAGGGACCGGGGAGCTGTTTTTT | TRBV7-3 | NA | TRBJ2-2 | NA | 14
CASSDRETRYGYEQYF | TGTGCCAGCAGTGACAGGGAAACCAGATACGGGTACGAGCAGTACTTC | TRBV6-1 | NA | TRBJ2-7 | NA | 16
CASGFVQEYGYTF | TGTGCTAGTGGTTTTGTACAGGAGTATGGCTACACCTTC | TRBV12-5 | NA | TRBJ1-2 | NA | 13
CASVEGTTSTDTQYF | TGTGCCAGCGTCGAGGGGACTACTAGCACAGATACGCAGTATTTT | TRBV2 | TRBD2 | TRBJ2-3 | once | 15
CASSLVGTSDYEQYF | TGTGCCAGCAGCTTAGTTGGGACTAGCGACTACGAGCAGTACTTC | TRBV7-8 | TRBD2 | TRBJ2-7 | NA | 15
CASNELGGAGTGELFF | TGCGCCAGCAATGAGTTGGGGGGGGCGGGCACCGGGGAGCTGTTTTTT | TRBV10-2 | NA | TRBJ2-2 | once | 16
CATSDRGSSYNEQFF | TGTGCCACCAGTGACCGGGGTAGCTCCTACAATGAGCAGTTCTTC | TRBV24-1 | NA | TRBJ2-1 | NA | 15
CASPSWSTLSNQPQHF | TGTGCCAGCCCCTCGTGGAGCACCCTAAGCAATCAGCCCCAGCATTTT | TRBV25-1 | NA | TRBJ1-5 | NA | 16
CSVLNPIGGSLEAFF | TGCAGCGTCCTAAACCCGATAGGCGGCTCCCTTGAAGCTTTCTTT | TRBV29-1 | NA | TRBJ1-1 | NA | 15
CASSEFITKQMGYGYTF | TGTGCCAGCAGTGAATTTATAACTAAGCAGATGGGCTATGGCTACACCTTC | TRBV6-1 | NA | TRBJ1-2 | NA | 17
CASRQDVGLSGGYTF | TGTGCCAGCCGGCAGGATGTGGGGCTTTCAGGTGGCTACACCTTC | TRBV6-5 | NA | TRBJ1-2 | NA | 15
CASSGSSLAGGRNNEQFF | TGTGCCAGCAGCGGCTCAAGCTTAGCGGGGGGTCGTAACAATGAGCAGTTCTTC | TRBV7-8 | TRBD2 | TRBJ2-1 | NA | 18
CASSDSPGSGNQPQHF | TGCGCCAGCAGCGACTCCCCAGGGTCAGGCAATCAGCCCCAGCATTTT | TRBV5-1 | NA | TRBJ1-5 | NA | 16
CASSSDRGGNQPQHF | TGTGCCAGCAGTTCGGACAGGGGCGGGAATCAGCCCCAGCATTTT | TRBV6-5 | TRBD1 | TRBJ1-5 | once | 15
CASSFPGGSEQFF | TGTGCCAGCAGTTTTCCAGGGGGCTCTGAGCAGTTCTTC | TRBV27 | TRBD1 | TRBJ2-1 | NA | 13
CASSLPSTSYEQYF | TGTGCCAGCAGTTTACCTAGCACCTCCTACGAGCAGTACTTC | TRBV6-2/TRBV6-3 | NA | TRBJ2-7 | NA | 14
CASSYTGAGRTDTQYF | TGTGCCAGCAGTTACACAGGGGCTGGTCGCACAGATACGCAGTATTTT | TRBV6-5 | TRBD1 | TRBJ2-3 | NA | 16
CASAPGTGFTGELFF | TGTGCCAGTGCCCCCGGGACAGGATTCACCGGGGAGCTGTTTTTT | TRBV2 | TRBD1 | TRBJ2-2 | NA | 15
CSVGSDRGANEQFF | TGCAGCGTTGGGAGTGACAGGGGGGCCAATGAGCAGTTCTTC | TRBV29-1 | TRBD1 | TRBJ2-1 | NA | 14
CATSSGTSNNEQFF | TGTGCCACCAGTAGCGGGACTAGCAATAATGAGCAGTTCTTC | TRBV15 | TRBD2 | TRBJ2-1 | NA | 14
CASSLNSGQGTPLHF | TGTGCCAGCAGTCTCAATTCGGGACAGGGGACACCCCTCCACTTT | TRBV6-5 | TRBD1 | TRBJ1-6 | NA | 15
CASLDRVDTQYF | TGTGCCAGCCTGGACAGGGTGGATACGCAGTATTTT | TRBV2 | TRBD1 | TRBJ2-3 | NA | 12
CASSDIASPKETQYF | TGTGCCAGCAGTGACATCGCTAGCCCGAAAGAGACCCAGTACTTC | TRBV6-4 | NA | TRBJ2-5 | NA | 15